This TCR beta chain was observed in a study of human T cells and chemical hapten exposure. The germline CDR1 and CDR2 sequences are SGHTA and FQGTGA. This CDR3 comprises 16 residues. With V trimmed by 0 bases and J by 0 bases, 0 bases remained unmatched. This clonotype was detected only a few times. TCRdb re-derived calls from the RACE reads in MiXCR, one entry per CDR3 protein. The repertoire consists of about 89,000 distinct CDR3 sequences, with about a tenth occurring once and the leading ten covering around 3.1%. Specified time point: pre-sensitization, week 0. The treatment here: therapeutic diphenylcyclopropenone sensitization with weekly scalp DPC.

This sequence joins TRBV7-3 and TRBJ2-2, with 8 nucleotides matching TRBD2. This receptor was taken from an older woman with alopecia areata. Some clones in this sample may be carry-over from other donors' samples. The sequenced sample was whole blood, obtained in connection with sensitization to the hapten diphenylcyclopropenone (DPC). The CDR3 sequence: CASSLTGGANTGELFF. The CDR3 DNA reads TGTGCCAGCAGCTTAACCGGGGGGGCGAACACCGGGGAGCTGTTTTTT.